This TCR beta chain was identified in a study of T cell responses to AZD1222 COVID-19 vaccine. As concerns this clone: What it recognizes is unknown.

Between the trimmed V and J ends, which lost 0 bases and 8 bases, there was a span of 17 bases. There are 15 residues in the CDR3. Germline V gene sequence: CDR1 SGHRS, CDR2 YFSETQ. Sequencing used immunoSEQ multiplex PCR; TCRdb keeps in-frame clones, though not all of them. The sample lists about 150,000 clones; approximately 91% were seen once. General observations from the study: Donors, mostly white British, included more females; clonal diversity was possibly underestimated.

The sample in question was peripheral blood, obtained after recovery from COVID-19. The chain has TRBV5-1 and TRBJ1-2, with a possible D match to TRBD1 (5 bases). The TCR sequence derives from an adult who had recovered from COVID-19. The CDR3 is CASSLVCRVGGGYTF. The CDR3 DNA reads TGCGCCAGCAGCTTGGTTTGTAGGGTGGGGGGGGGCTACACCTTC.